A single sample is the source of the 14 T cell receptor beta chains below, sequenced in a study of T-cell reconstitution after alpha-beta-depleted transplantation in children (dated by TCRdb to about 2016). According to the study, the label for this sample's treatment or condition signals: allogeneic hematopoietic cell transplantation with graft depleted of TCRalphabeta T cells and CD19 B cells. Library generation was performed with PCR. The sample was run on an Illumina HiSeq 2500. TCR library preparation used molecular barcoding, with unique molecular identifiers applied to normalize quantification of the TCRbeta repertoire. TCRdb itself trimmed the public reads at Q25 with fastp, ran MiXCR and retained productive beta chains. Rows are combined by CDR3 protein, so each entry shows the most common genes and DNA. The sample records about 580,000 distinct CDR3 sequences, roughly 24% of which are singletons. Together, the top ten hold roughly 14% of the sample.

Source: PBMCs, mostly from graft donor cells, taken 360 days after TCRalphabeta/CD19-depleted stem cell transplant. Receptor source: a boy younger than two who had a stem cell transplant for acute myeloid leukemia, so the T cells may come from the graft donor.

This clonotype was seen only a few times. The chain employs TRBV27 and TRBJ2-2, with unresolved D. V was cut by 8 bases and J by 4 bases, with 8 bases left in between. The CDR3 totals 12 residues. The germline gives CDR1 MNHEY, CDR2 SMNVEV (reference sequence). CDR3 DNA: TGTGCCAGCCGAACTGCCACCGGGGAGCTGTTTTTT. Amino acids: CASRTATGELFF.

This clonotype was recorded a few times. V gene TRBV20-1 combines with J gene TRBJ2-3; tentative D call: TRBD2 (6 bases). Germline-derived CDR1 and CDR2 are DFQATT and SNEGSKA (reference sequence). V was shortened by 1 base and J by 2 bases, with 19 bases between the two germline ends. This CDR3 is 17 amino acids long. CDR3 residues: CSARGAGGSGITDTQYF. The CDR3 coding sequence is TGCAGTGCTAGAGGCGCCGGTGGTAGCGGCATCACAGATACGCAGTATTTT.

The rearrangement links TRBV5-6 to TRBJ2-7; TRBD1 might be the D (6 bases). V gave up 9 bases and J gave up 0 bases, with 16 bases separating them. The CDR3 is made up of 14 amino acids. Germline lookup yields CDR1 SGHDT and CDR2 YYEEEE. CDR3 residues: CAMGPDSLSYEQYF. In DNA form, the CDR3 reads TGTGCCATGGGCCCGGACAGCCTCTCCTACGAGCAGTACTTC.

This clonotype was seen many times. V and J are TRBV6-1 and TRBJ1-3; TRBD1 aligns across 7 bases. V lost 6 bases and J lost 3; bases outside the gene matches: 5. This CDR3 comprises 14 residues. Germline lookup yields CDR1 MNHNS and CDR2 SASEGT. The CDR3 DNA is TGTGCCAGCAGACCCACAGGGGTTGGAAACACCATATATTTT. It codes for CASRPTGVGNTIYF.

This clonotype appeared many times. The rearrangement uses TRBV20-1 and TRBJ2-5; D uncertain. The V end was cut by 3 bases, the J end by 6 bases, with 8 bases between. The germline CDR1 and CDR2 sequences are DFQATT and SNEGSKA (reference sequence). The CDR3 runs to 11 residues. CDR3 sequence (DNA): TGCAGTGCTAGCTTGCCCCAGACCCAGTACTTC. Protein product: CSASLPQTQYF.

This clonotype was seen more than once but under ten times. This chain links TRBV12-3 or TRBV12-4 with TRBJ2-5; 12 nucleotides agree with TRBD1. The CDR3 extends over 16 amino acids. J gave up 4 bases and V 3 bases, and 6 bases lay outside the gene matches. CDR3 residues: CASSLGQGAYGETQYF. CDR3 coding DNA: TGTGCCAGCAGTTTGGGACAGGGGGCGTATGGAGAGACCCAGTACTTC.

This clonotype occurred many times. The CDR3: CSARQVGLYEQYV. In DNA, the CDR3 is TGCAGTGCTAGACAGGTCGGTTTATACGAGCAGTACGTC. The V and J genes are TRBV20-1 and TRBJ2-7; the D is unclear. The CDR3 spans 13 residues. Germline lookup yields CDR1 DFQATT and CDR2 SNEGSKA (reference sequence). The V gene lost 2 bases and the J gene lost 4 bases, with 12 bases spanning the gap.

This clonotype came up many times. The rearrangement uses TRBV12-3 or TRBV12-4 and TRBJ1-4; maybe TRBD1 (5 bases). Trimming removed 1 base at V and 6 bases at J, with 9 bases between. CDR3 length: 14 amino acids. The DNA for the CDR3 is TGTGCCAGCAGTTTAGGGGGCGCGGATGAAAAACTGTTTTTT. Amino acid sequence: CASSLGGADEKLFF.

Ten or more counts support this clonotype. The chain has TRBV6-5 and TRBJ2-3; a possible D gene is TRBD2 (5 bases). CDR1 is MNHEY and CDR2 is SVGAGI in the germline V gene. This CDR3 region has 11 residues. V was clipped by 6 bases and J by 6 bases, with 7 bases between them. The chain's CDR3 is CASRRVDTQYF. CDR3 nucleotides: TGTGCCAGCAGGAGGGTTGATACGCAGTATTTT.

The chain is built from TRBV10-3 and TRBJ1-3, with a weak D call TRBD1 (6 bases). Germline lookup yields CDR1 ENHRY and CDR2 SYGVKD. With 9 bases removed from V and 0 bases from J, the gap between germline ends came to 9 bases. The CDR3 runs to 13 residues. The DNA of the CDR3 is TGTGCCATTACAGGGATCTCTGGAAACACCATATATTTT. Translation: CAITGISGNTIYF.

In its sample, this clonotype was seen a few times. The chain has TRBV9 and TRBJ2-1; D unclear. Trimming pared 1 base from V and 4 bases from J, leaving 12 bases between. The CDR3 totals 15 residues. Germline V lookup: CDR1 SGDLS, CDR2 YYNGEE. The DNA for the CDR3 is TGTGCCAGCAGCGTAATGCCTACGGAGTACAATGAGCAGTTCTTC. This codes for CASSVMPTEYNEQFF.

This clonotype was counted only a few times. V usage is TRBV15 and J usage is TRBJ2-5; perhaps TRBD2 as D (5 bases). The CDR3 is made up of 17 amino acids. Trimming took off 4 bases at V and 0 bases at J, with 18 bases between the two ends. CDR1 is LNHNV and CDR2 is YYDKDF in the germline V gene (reference sequence). The CDR3 loop reads CATSTSHQQRYQETQYF. As DNA, the CDR3 is TGTGCCACCAGCACCTCACATCAACAGCGGTACCAAGAGACCCAGTACTTC.

The chain links TRBV20-1 to TRBJ2-7, with D perhaps TRBD1 (6 bases). Per the germline V gene, CDR1 is DFQATT and CDR2 is SNEGSKA (reference sequence). The CDR3 consists of 13 residues. V lost 4 bases and J lost 0, with 10 bases in between. This CDR3 reads CSAKGQSSYEQYF. CDR3 bases: TGCAGTGCTAAAGGACAGAGCTCCTACGAGCAGTACTTC.

This clonotype was observed a few times. The chain is built from TRBV12-3 or TRBV12-4 and TRBJ2-7, with D maybe TRBD1 (6 bases). The CDR3 runs 12 residues. V lost 4 bases, J lost 6 bases, and 10 bases lay in between. For the CDR3, the DNA is TGTGCCAGCAGTTGGGCAGGGGTCGAGCAGTACTTC. Its protein is CASSWAGVEQYF.